One sample yielded the 27 T cell receptor beta chains listed below, sequenced in a study of CD8+ T cells in alopecia areata. TCR sequencing used cDNA made by reverse transcription of extracted RNA. Sequenced by immunoSEQ multiplex PCR; TCRdb stores in-frame clones only, minus some. This table holds about 180,000 clones, around 51% found once. Treatment reported: oral pan-JAK inhibitor, 5-10 mg twice daily. Sequences were derived from CD8+ T cells sorted from blood, sampled at approximately week 51, from a patient treated with tofacitinib. Receptors originate from a human donor with alopecia areata.

This clone was observed a few times. The V gene is TRBV6-5, the J gene TRBJ1-2, with 7 bases identical to TRBD1. CDR3 size: 13 residues. V was pared by 7 bases and J by 8 bases, with 10 bases of the junction left unmatched. Germline CDR1 and CDR2: MNHEY and SVGAGI. CDR3 region: CASTPTGVEGYTF. In DNA form, the CDR3 reads TGTGCCAGCACTCCCACAGGGGTGGAGGGCTACACCTTC.

The chain couples TRBV4-1 to TRBJ1-1, with D possibly TRBD1 on 6 matching bases. Between the trimmed V and J ends, which lost 4 bases and 7 bases, there was a span of 10 bases. The CDR3 is 12 amino acids. Germline V gene lookup returns CDR1 MGHRA and CDR2 YSYEKL. CDR3 amino acids: CASSPGGVEAFF. CDR3 coding DNA: TGCGCCAGCAGCCCCGGGGGCGTTGAAGCTTTCTTT.

This clone has more than one count but fewer than ten. The gene calls are TRBV12-5 and TRBJ2-7; D not resolved. The CDR3 spans 15 residues. The germline V and J ends were trimmed by 0 bases and 0 bases, with 9 bases remaining between them. Germline loops: CDR1 LGHNT, CDR2 FRNRAP. CDR3 region: CASGLVPLSSYEQYF. The DNA for the CDR3 is TGTGCTAGTGGTTTGGTCCCTCTGAGCTCCTACGAGCAGTACTTC.

In this sample, this clone turned up many times. The chain recombines TRBV19 with TRBJ2-3; 7 bases are a match to TRBD2. The CDR3 spans 17 residues. The germline CDR1 and CDR2 sequences are LNHDA and SQIVND (reference sequence). Unmatched junction bases numbered 9, after V lost 0 bases and J lost 3 bases. The CDR3 DNA is TGTGCCAGTAGTATAGATCGACGAGCGGGGAAGACAGATACGCAGTATTTT. It specifies CASSIDRRAGKTDTQYF.

This clone was seen a few times. The V and J genes are TRBV7-2 and TRBJ2-1; no reliable D call. The germline gives CDR1 SGHTA, CDR2 FQGNSA. V was pared by 2 bases and J by 0 bases, with 8 bases between. The CDR3 length is 15 residues. Written as DNA, the CDR3 is TGTGCCAGCAGCTTAAGGCCCCGCTCCTACAATGAGCAGTTCTTC. Protein: CASSLRPRSYNEQFF. Based on the CDR3 plus reference TRBV7-2 and TRBJ2-1, the full variable domain is GAGVSQSPSNKVTEKGKDVELRCDPISGHTALYWYRQSLGQGLEFLIYFQGNSAPDKSGLPSDRFSAERTGGSVSTLTIQRTQQEDSAVYLCASSLRPRSYNEQFFGPGTRLTVL.

The gene calls are TRBV5-4 and TRBJ2-5, with 12 bases aligning to TRBD1. Trimming removed 3 bases from V and 4 bases from J; junction bases left unmatched: 4. The CDR3 is 15 residues long. Germline V gene lookup returns CDR1 SGHNT and CDR2 YYREEE (reference sequence). The CDR3 sequence: CASSSGTGGSETQYF. The CDR3 DNA reads TGTGCCAGCAGCTCTGGGACAGGGGGCTCAGAGACCCAGTACTTC.

This chain links TRBV6-6 with TRBJ1-5; no definite D call. V lost 0 bases, J lost 3 bases, and 9 bases lay in between. This CDR3 has 15 residues. From germline, CDR1 is MNHNY and CDR2 SVGAGI (reference sequence). The CDR3 sequence is CASSYSSGDNQPQHF. The CDR3 DNA reads as TGTGCCAGCAGTTACTCGAGCGGGGACAATCAGCCCCAGCATTTT.

The chain combines TRBV9 with TRBJ2-2; 8 bases agree with TRBD2. The CDR3 has 14 residues. Germline CDR1 reads SGDLS; CDR2 reads YYNGEE. V lost 2 bases to trimming and J lost 6 bases; unmatched junction nucleotides: 3. CDR3 in DNA: TGTGCCAGCAGCGTCCAGCGGGGGTCCGGGGAGCTGTTTTTT. Amino acid sequence: CASSVQRGSGELFF.

This clone was picked up a small number of times. The CDR3 loop reads CATSSPSLGDNQPQHF. CDR3 DNA: TGTGCCACCAGCTCGCCCAGTTTGGGTGACAATCAGCCCCAGCATTTT. The chain has TRBV15 and TRBJ1-5; D gene uncertain. The germline V and J ends were trimmed by 5 bases and 3 bases, with 17 bases remaining between them. Germline values: CDR1 LNHNV, CDR2 YYDKDF (reference sequence). The CDR3 runs to 16 residues.

The genes are TRBV6-1 and TRBJ2-7, with TRBD1 matching over 7 bases. Germline CDR1 and CDR2: MNHNS and SASEGT. Unmatched junction bases numbered 9, after V lost 1 base and J lost 9 bases. This CDR3 comprises 14 residues. The CDR3 loop reads CASSEVGTDYGQYF. CDR3 in DNA: TGTGCCAGCAGTGAAGTGGGGACAGACTATGGGCAGTACTTC.

The rearrangement uses TRBV13 and TRBJ1-1; D unresolved. This CDR3 is 12 amino acids long. In germline, CDR1 is PRHDT, CDR2 FYEKMQ (reference sequence). V lost 4 bases and J 3 bases, leaving 6 bases between the germline ends. CDR3 loop: CASSSAYTEAFF. The CDR3 nucleotides are TGTGCCAGCAGCTCAGCCTACACTGAAGCTTTCTTT.

V and J are TRBV13 and TRBJ2-7, with D unclear. The CDR3 covers 14 residues. Trimming left V 0 bases short and J 1 base short, with 7 bases between. CDR1 and CDR2 (germline): PRHDT, FYEKMQ (reference sequence). The CDR3 reads CASSLGQKSYEQYF. The CDR3 coding sequence is TGTGCCAGCAGCTTAGGACAAAAATCCTACGAGCAGTACTTC.

This chain joins TRBV30 and TRBJ1-2; 7 nucleotides align to TRBD1. Germline CDR1 GTSNPN, CDR2 SVGIG (reference sequence). V lost 4 bases and J lost 7; bases outside the gene matches: 6. The CDR3 is 12 amino acids. CDR3 DNA sequence: TGTGCCTGGACGGACGAGGGGGCTGGCTACACCTTC. Its protein is CAWTDEGAGYTF.

This clone was seen a few times. The chain carries TRBV27 and TRBJ2-7, with D tentatively TRBD1 or TRBD2 (8 bases each). The CDR3 runs to 14 residues. CDR1 is MNHEY and CDR2 is SMNVEV in the germline V gene (reference sequence). V lost 4 bases and J 5 bases, leaving 15 bases between the germline ends. CDR3 in amino acids: CASSYRGTSHEQYF. The CDR3 region has the DNA TGTGCCAGCAGTTACAGGGGGACTAGTCACGAGCAGTACTTC.

The chain couples TRBV13 to TRBJ1-2, with TRBD1 as a possible D gene (5 bases). Germline V CDR1 and CDR2: PRHDT, FYEKMQ (reference sequence). CDR3 length: 15 residues. V lost 5 bases, J lost 4 bases, and 17 bases lay in between. This chain's CDR3 is CASSTGTDLPYGYTF. The DNA for the CDR3 is TGTGCCAGCAGCACCGGGACGGATCTTCCCTATGGCTACACCTTC.

This clone was counted between two and nine times. The chain links TRBV12-5 to TRBJ2-1; a possible D gene is TRBD1 (5 bases). Looked up from germline, CDR1 is LGHNT and CDR2 is FRNRAP. V lost 3 bases to trimming and J lost 8 bases, with 17 bases between them. The CDR3 runs 15 residues. CDR3 sequence: CASGLGVRSWDEQFF. DNA for the CDR3: TGTGCTAGTGGTTTAGGGGTTAGGTCTTGGGATGAGCAGTTCTTC.

The table lists this clone with a few counts. The chain uses TRBV27 and TRBJ2-3; the D gene is possibly TRBD2 (6 bases). The CDR3 has 13 amino acids. Germline CDR1 reads MNHEY; CDR2 reads SMNVEV (reference sequence). Trimming cost V 7 bases and J 5 bases, with 13 bases left between them. Here the CDR3 reads CASNSLALDTQYF. The CDR3 DNA reads TGTGCCAGCAACTCGCTAGCGTTAGATACGCAGTATTTT.

This chain connects TRBV13 to TRBJ2-3, with 7 bases matching TRBD2. Germline lookup yields CDR1 PRHDT and CDR2 FYEKMQ (reference sequence). V lost 3 bases and J lost 6; bases outside the gene matches: 15. The CDR3 runs to 17 residues. The CDR3 reads CASSLGGSGAHSDTQYF. CDR3 nucleotides: TGTGCCAGCAGCTTGGGGGGAAGCGGGGCACACTCCGATACGCAGTATTTT.

This clone came up a few times. The chain couples TRBV30 to TRBJ2-3; no reliable D call. CDR3 length: 17 amino acids. V lost 1 base to trimming and J lost 6 bases, with 23 bases between them. Germline CDR1 GTSNPN, CDR2 SVGIG (reference sequence). CDR3 bases: TGTGCCTGGAGTGGCTTAGTGGGATGGGGTGAGACGGATACGCAGTATTTT. Protein sequence: CAWSGLVGWGETDTQYF.

This clone was seen a few times. This chain uses TRBV23-1 with TRBJ1-5; weak D call: TRBD1 (5 bases). TRBV23-1 is sorted into the ORF group, with uncertain function. This CDR3 has 12 amino acids. With 3 bases removed from V and 6 bases from J, the gap between germline ends came to 6 bases. The DNA of the CDR3 is TGCGCCAGCAGTCAGGGGGGTCAGCCCCAGCATTTT. Protein: CASSQGGQPQHF.

For this clone: This sample includes further DNA sequences coding for the same CDR3. The chain uses TRBV11-2 and TRBJ2-7, with no clear D. The CDR3 length is 12 residues. The germline CDR1 and CDR2 sequences are SGHAT and FQNNGV. The V and J ends lost 0 bases and 3 bases respectively, with 3 bases between them. The CDR3 region is CASSLDSYEQYF. In nucleotides, the CDR3 is TGTGCCAGCAGCTTAGACAGCTACGAGCAGTACTTC. The full variable domain, in which reference TRBV11-2 and TRBJ2-7 provide the parts outside the CDR3, is EAGVAQSPRYKIIEKRQSVAFWCNPISGHATLYWYQQILGQGPKLLIQFQNNGVVDDSQLPKDRFSAERLKGVDSTLKIQPAKLEDSAVYLCASSLDSYEQYFGPGTRLTVT.

J is TRBJ2-1 and V is TRBV30; TRBD2 matches 13 bases. The germline V gene encodes CDR1 GTSNPN and CDR2 SVGIG (reference sequence). The trim removed 3 bases at V and 9 bases at J, leaving 5 bases unmatched. The CDR3 loop spans 14 amino acids. Here the CDR3 DNA reads TGTGCCTGGAGGGTACTAGCGGGGGGGAGTGAGCAGTTCTTC. Translation: CAWRVLAGGSEQFF.

This clone was counted between two and nine times. V and J are TRBV29-1 and TRBJ1-1, with a possible D match to TRBD1 (6 bases). Between the trimmed V and J ends, which lost 5 bases and 5 bases, there was a span of 18 bases. CDR1 SQVTM and CDR2 ANQGSEA come from the germline V gene. This CDR3 comprises 14 residues. The chain's CDR3 is CSVWVATGQTEAFF. CDR3 nucleotide sequence: TGCAGCGTTTGGGTAGCTACAGGGCAAACTGAAGCTTTCTTT. The complete variable domain, with remaining parts taken from reference TRBV29-1 and TRBJ1-1, reads SAVISQKPSRDICQRGTSLTIQCQVDSQVTMMFWYRQQPGQSLTLIATANQGSEATYESGFVIDKFPISRPNLTFSTLTVSNMSPEDSSIYLCSVWVATGQTEAFFGQGTRLTVV.

The chain couples TRBV2 to TRBJ1-2; TRBD1 matches 8 bases. The CDR3 spans 16 residues. CDR1 SNHLY and CDR2 FYNNEI come from the germline V gene. V shed 3 bases, J shed 0 bases, and the junction held 6 bases outside the gene matches. The CDR3 coding sequence is TGTGCCAGCAGTGATAGAACAGGGGGTACTAACTATGGCTACACCTTC. Its translation is CASSDRTGGTNYGYTF. The entire variable domain, with the rest obtained from reference TRBV2 and TRBJ1-2, is as follows: EPEVTQTPSHQVTQMGQEVILRCVPISNHLYFYWYRQILGQKVEFLVSFYNNEISEKSEIFDDQFSVERPDGSNFTLKIRSTKLEDSAMYFCASSDRTGGTNYGYTFGSGTRLTVV.

The chain joins TRBV27 to TRBJ2-1; unclear D gene. Germline CDR1 reads MNHEY; CDR2 reads SMNVEV (reference sequence). The CDR3 consists of 14 residues. Trimming removed 0 bases at V and 2 bases at J, with 5 bases between. CDR3: CASSLSAAYNEQFF. CDR3 DNA sequence: TGTGCCAGCAGTTTATCGGCCGCCTACAATGAGCAGTTCTTC.

This chain uses TRBV6-1 with TRBJ2-3, with D possibly being TRBD2 (5 bases). Germline assignment: CDR1 MNHNS and CDR2 SASEGT. The CDR3 contains 13 residues. The V gene lost 5 bases and the J gene lost 2 bases, with 8 bases spanning the gap. Written as DNA, the CDR3 is TGTGCCAGCAGTTCGAGGGCCACAGATACGCAGTATTTT. This sequence encodes CASSSRATDTQYF.

The sample holds a few counts of this clone. V is TRBV13 and J is TRBJ2-3, with D perhaps matching TRBD2 (5 bases). V lost 1 base, J lost 4 bases, and 15 bases lay in between. Germline V CDR1 and CDR2: PRHDT, FYEKMQ (reference sequence). The CDR3 has 16 residues. The CDR3: CASSLDPLATPDTQYF. The CDR3 region has the DNA TGTGCCAGCAGCTTAGACCCGCTAGCAACGCCAGATACGCAGTATTTT.